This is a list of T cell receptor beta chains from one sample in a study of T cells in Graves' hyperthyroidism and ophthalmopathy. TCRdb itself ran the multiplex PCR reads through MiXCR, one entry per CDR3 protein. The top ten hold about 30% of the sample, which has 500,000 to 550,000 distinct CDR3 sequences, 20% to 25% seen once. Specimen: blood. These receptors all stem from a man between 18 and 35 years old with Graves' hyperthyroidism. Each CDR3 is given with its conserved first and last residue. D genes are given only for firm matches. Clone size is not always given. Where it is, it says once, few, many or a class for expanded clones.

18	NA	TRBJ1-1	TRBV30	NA	CAWGPGWMGEGGETEAFF	TGTGCCTGGGGCCCCGGTTGGATGGGAGAAGGGGGTGAGACTGAAGCTTTCTTT
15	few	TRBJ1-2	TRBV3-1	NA	CASSQVPDTGGGYTF	TGTGCCAGCAGCCAAGTACCCGATACGGGTGGTGGCTACACCTTC
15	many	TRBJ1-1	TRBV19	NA	CASSIDQGSYTEAFF	TGTGCCAGTAGTATAGACCAGGGGTCTTACACTGAAGCTTTCTTT
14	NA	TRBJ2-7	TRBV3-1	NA	CASSQEPRGREQYF	TGTGCCAGCAGCCAAGAACCGCGGGGGCGGGAGCAGTACTTC
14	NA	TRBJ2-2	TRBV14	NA	CASSQDSQTGELFF	TGTGCCAGCAGCCAAGATTCACAGACCGGGGAGCTGTTTTTT
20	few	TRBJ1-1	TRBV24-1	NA	CATSDPGTGTRDPMNTEAFF	TGTGCCACCAGTGATCCCGGAACCGGGACAAGGGACCCCATGAACACTGAAGCTTTCTTT
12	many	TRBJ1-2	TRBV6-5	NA	CASSPRGEGYTF	TGTGCCAGCAGTCCACGAGGGGAGGGCTACACCTTC
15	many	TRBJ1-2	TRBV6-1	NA	CASSEVAGAGEGYTF	TGTGCCAGCAGTGAAGTGGCAGGGGCGGGAGAAGGCTACACCTTC
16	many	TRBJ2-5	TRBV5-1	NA	CASSLPQIDGEETQYF	TGCGCCAGCAGCTTGCCCCAAATAGACGGAGAAGAGACCCAGTACTTC
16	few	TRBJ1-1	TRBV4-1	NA	CASSQERRRGGTEAFF	TGCGCCAGCAGCCAAGAACGCAGACGCGGGGGCACTGAAGCTTTCTTT
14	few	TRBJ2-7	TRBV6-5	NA	CASSYGEEGYEQYF	TGTGCCAGCAGTTACGGGGAAGAAGGCTACGAGCAGTACTTC
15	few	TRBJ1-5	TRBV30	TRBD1	CAWRDRQGFNQPQHF	TGTGCCTGGAGGGATCGACAGGGATTTAATCAGCCCCAGCATTTT
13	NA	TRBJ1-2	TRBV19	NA	CASSMAYAGGYTF	TGTGCCAGTAGTATGGCCTACGCCGGAGGCTACACCTTC
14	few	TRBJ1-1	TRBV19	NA	CASSTPGRGSEAFF	TGTGCCAGTAGTACCCCCGGCAGGGGCTCTGAAGCTTTCTTT
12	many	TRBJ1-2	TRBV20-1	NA	CSASEGVDGYTF	TGCAGTGCATCCGAAGGCGTAGATGGCTACACCTTC
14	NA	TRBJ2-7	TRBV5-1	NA	CASMETSGSYEQYF	TGCGCCAGCATGGAGACCTCCGGCTCCTACGAGCAGTACTTC
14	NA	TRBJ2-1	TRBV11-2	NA	CASSPGAGYNEQFF	TGTGCCAGCAGCCCGGGGGCAGGCTACAATGAGCAGTTCTTC
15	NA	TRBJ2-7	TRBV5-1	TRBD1	CASSLKEQGAPEQYF	TGCGCCAGCAGCTTGAAAGAACAGGGGGCGCCCGAGCAGTACTTC
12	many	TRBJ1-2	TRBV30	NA	CAWSDRHYGYTF	TGTGCCTGGAGTGACAGGCACTATGGCTACACCTTC
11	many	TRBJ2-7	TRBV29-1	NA	CSAGNIYEQYF	TGCAGCGCCGGAAACATCTACGAGCAGTACTTC
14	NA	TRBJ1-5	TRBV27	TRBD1	CASRGPQGWQPQHF	TGTGCCAGCAGGGGACCACAGGGGTGGCAGCCCCAGCATTTT
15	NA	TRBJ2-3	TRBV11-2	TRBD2	CASSRGGASTDTQYF	TGTGCCAGCAGCCGCGGGGGGGCCTCGACAGATACGCAGTATTTT
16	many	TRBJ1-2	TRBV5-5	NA	CASSLAEGRAAYGYTF	TGTGCCAGCAGCTTGGCTGAGGGTAGAGCAGCCTATGGCTACACCTTC
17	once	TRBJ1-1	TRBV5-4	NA	CASSFQPRTAGNTEAFF	TGTGCCAGCAGCTTCCAACCGAGGACGGCCGGGAACACTGAAGCTTTCTTT
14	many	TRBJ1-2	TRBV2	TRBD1	CASRRQGLGDGYTF	TGTGCCAGCAGACGACAGGGGCTCGGTGATGGCTACACCTTC
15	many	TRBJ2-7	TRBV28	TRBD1	CASRYGQGSSYEQYF	TGTGCCAGCAGATACGGACAGGGTAGCTCCTACGAGCAGTACTTC
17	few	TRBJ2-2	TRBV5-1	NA	CASSLPLGTGEDGELFF	TGCGCCAGCAGCTTGCCCCTGGGGACTGGGGAGGACGGGGAGCTGTTTTTT
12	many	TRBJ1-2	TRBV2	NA	CASSDQGRGYTF	TGTGCCAGCAGTGACCAGGGCCGGGGCTACACCTTC
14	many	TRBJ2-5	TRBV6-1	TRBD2	CASKGLAGGETQYF	TGTGCCAGCAAAGGGCTAGCGGGGGGAGAGACCCAGTACTTC
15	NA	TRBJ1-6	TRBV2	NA	CASRQGSSYNSPLHF	TGTGCCAGCAGACAGGGAAGCTCCTATAATTCACCCCTCCACTTT
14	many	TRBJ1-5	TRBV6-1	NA	CASSVDLWDQPQHF	TGTGCCAGCAGTGTGGACCTTTGGGATCAGCCCCAGCATTTT
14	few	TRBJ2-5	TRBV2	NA	CASSDDSNQETQYF	TGTGCCAGCAGTGATGACAGCAACCAAGAGACCCAGTACTTC
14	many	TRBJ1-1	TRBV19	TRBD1	CASRSGTGTTEAFF	TGTGCCAGTCGATCCGGGACAGGAACCACTGAAGCTTTCTTT
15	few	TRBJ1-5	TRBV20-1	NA	CSARDLTVRNQPQHF	TGCAGTGCTAGAGACCTGACGGTCCGCAATCAGCCCCAGCATTTT
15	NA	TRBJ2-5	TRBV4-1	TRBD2	CASSQKTSGSETQYF	TGCGCCAGCAGCCAAAAGACTAGCGGGAGCGAGACCCAGTACTTC
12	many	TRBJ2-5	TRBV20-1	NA	CSASKQGETQYF	TGCAGTGCTAGCAAGCAGGGAGAGACCCAGTACTTC
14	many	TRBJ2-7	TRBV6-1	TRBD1	CASRAGTGRYEQYF	TGTGCCAGCAGGGCCGGGACAGGGCGCTACGAGCAGTACTTC
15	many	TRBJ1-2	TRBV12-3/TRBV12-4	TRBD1	CASSRSGTGGYGYTF	TGTGCCAGCAGTCGCTCCGGGACAGGGGGCTATGGCTACACCTTC
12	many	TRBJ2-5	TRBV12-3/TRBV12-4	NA	CASSFDGETQYF	TGTGCCAGCAGTTTTGATGGGGAGACCCAGTACTTC
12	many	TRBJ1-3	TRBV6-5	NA	CASSRGGDTIYF	TGTGCCAGCTCCCGGGGAGGGGACACCATATATTTT
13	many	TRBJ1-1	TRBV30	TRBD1	CACYSGGDTEAFF	TGTGCCTGTTACTCAGGGGGGGACACTGAAGCTTTCTTT